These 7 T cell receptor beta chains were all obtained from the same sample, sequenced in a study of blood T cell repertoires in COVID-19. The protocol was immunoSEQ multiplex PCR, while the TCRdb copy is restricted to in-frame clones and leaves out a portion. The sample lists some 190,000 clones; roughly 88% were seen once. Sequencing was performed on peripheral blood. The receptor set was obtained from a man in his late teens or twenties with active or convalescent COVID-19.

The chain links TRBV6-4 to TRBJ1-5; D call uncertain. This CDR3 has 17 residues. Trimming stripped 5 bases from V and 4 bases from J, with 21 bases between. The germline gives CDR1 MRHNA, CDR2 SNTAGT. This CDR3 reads CASSSHLRREENQPQHF. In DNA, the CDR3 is TGTGCCAGCAGTAGTCATCTTCGGAGAGAAGAGAATCAGCCCCAGCATTTT.

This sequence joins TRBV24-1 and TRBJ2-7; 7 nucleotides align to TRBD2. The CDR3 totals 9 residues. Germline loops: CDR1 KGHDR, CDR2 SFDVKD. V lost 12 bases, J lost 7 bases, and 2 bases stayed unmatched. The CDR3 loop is CARGVEQYF. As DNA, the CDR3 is TGTGCCCGGGGGGTTGAGCAGTACTTC.

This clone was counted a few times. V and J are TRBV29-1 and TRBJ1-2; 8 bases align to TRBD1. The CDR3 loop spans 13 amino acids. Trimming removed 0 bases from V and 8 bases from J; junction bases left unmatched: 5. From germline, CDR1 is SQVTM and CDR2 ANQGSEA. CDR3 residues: CSVEDRTGRGYTF. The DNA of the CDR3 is TGCAGCGTTGAAGATCGGACAGGGCGCGGCTACACCTTC.

The CDR3 nucleotides read TGCAGCGTCGCGACAGGGGGCAATCAGCCCCAGCATTTT. It encodes CSVATGGNQPQHF. This rearrangement joins TRBV29-1 to TRBJ1-5; TRBD1 matches at 8 bases. Germline loops: CDR1 SQVTM, CDR2 ANQGSEA. CDR3 length: 13 amino acids. J was trimmed by 2 bases and V by 6 bases; bases with no gene match: 3.

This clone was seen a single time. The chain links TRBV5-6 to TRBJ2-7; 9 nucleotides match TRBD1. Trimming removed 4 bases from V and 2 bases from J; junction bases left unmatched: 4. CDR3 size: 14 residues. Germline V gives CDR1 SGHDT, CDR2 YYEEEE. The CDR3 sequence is CASSLGQGPYEQYF. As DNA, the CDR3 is TGTGCCAGCAGCCTGGGACAGGGTCCCTACGAGCAGTACTTC.

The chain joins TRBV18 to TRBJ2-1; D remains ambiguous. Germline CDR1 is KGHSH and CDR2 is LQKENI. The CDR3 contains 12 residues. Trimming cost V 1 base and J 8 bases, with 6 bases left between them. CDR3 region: CASSPRADEQFF. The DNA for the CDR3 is TGTGCCAGCTCACCACGGGCAGATGAGCAGTTCTTC.

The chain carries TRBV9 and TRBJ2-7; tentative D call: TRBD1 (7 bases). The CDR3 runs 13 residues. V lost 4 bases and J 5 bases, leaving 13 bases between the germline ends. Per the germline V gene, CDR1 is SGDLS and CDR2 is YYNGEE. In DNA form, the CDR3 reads TGTGCCAGCAGCCCAGGGGGGAAGAACGAGCAGTACTTC. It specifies CASSPGGKNEQYF.